This T cell receptor beta chain was identified during a study of T cells expressing NK-cell markers. Findings and limits, study-wide: Topping the CD3+CD56-NKG2C+ fraction as well were these clonotypes, in several donors.

Remarks on this clonotype: Its specificity is not known.

Reprocessing the 5' RACE reads, TCRdb reports a single entry for every CDR3 protein and omits DNA. This listing includes approximately 420,000 distinct CDR3 sequences. The TCR comes from a woman aged 50 to 60 in good health. Sequencing input: blood T cells: a sorted CD56 or NKG2C T cell subset, CD4+ or CD8+ T cells, or bulk PBMC T cells (not recorded which).

The CDR3 loop is CSARDIWGQAEAFF. The chain recombines TRBV20-1 with TRBJ1-1; TCRdb calls TRBD1, which cannot be checked without DNA. This CDR3 contains 14 residues. Germline CDR1 and CDR2: DFQATT and SNEGSKA (reference sequence).